This TCR beta chain is drawn from a study of cytotoxic CD8 clonotypes in ibrutinib-treated CLL. The wider study: Samples had a mean of approximately 260,000 productive templates and around 90,000 productive rearrangements.

Investigators sought sequencing depths of between 1 in 200,000 and 1 in 1 million T cells. The table came from immunoSEQ multiplex PCR; TCRdb's copy has only in-frame clones and leaves some out. The sample records some 130,000 clones, roughly 88% being singletons. For TCR beta libraries, roughly 2.2 micrograms of genomic DNA were obtained from cryopreserved PBMCs. Germline V gene sequence: CDR1 MDHEN, CDR2 SYDVKM. Trimming removed 1 base at V and 1 base at J, with 16 bases between. The CDR3 spans 17 residues. The chain has TRBV28 and TRBJ1-2; D may be TRBD1 (5 bases). The receptor's source is a human donor with chronic lymphocytic leukemia. The source was PBMCs, collected after 24 months of ibrutinib treatment. The CDR3 DNA reads as TGTGCCAGCAGTTTATCCTCCCGGGACCCCATTAACTATGGCTACACCTTC. Residues: CASSLSSRDPINYGYTF.